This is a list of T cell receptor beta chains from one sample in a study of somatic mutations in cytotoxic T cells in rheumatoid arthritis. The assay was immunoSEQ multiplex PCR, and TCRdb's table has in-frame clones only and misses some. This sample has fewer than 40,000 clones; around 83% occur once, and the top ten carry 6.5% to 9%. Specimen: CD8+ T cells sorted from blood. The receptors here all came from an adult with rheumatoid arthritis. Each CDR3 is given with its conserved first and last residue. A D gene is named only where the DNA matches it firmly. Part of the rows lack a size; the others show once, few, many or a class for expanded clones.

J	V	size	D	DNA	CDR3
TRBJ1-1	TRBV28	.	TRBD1	TGTGCCAGCAGTCTCGGGACAGTTAGTAGGACTGAAGCTTTCTTT	CASSLGTVSRTEAFF
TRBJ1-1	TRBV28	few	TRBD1	TGTGCCAGCAGTAAGGACAGGGGGAGGGCTGAAGCTTTCTTT	CASSKDRGRAEAFF
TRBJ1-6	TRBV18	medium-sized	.	TGTGCCAGCTCACCGCCCGAGGGGGTTGGGTCACCCCTCCACTTT	CASSPPEGVGSPLHF
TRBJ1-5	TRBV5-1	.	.	TGCGCCAGCAGGCAGGGAGTCGGCAATCAGCCCCAGCATTTT	CASRQGVGNQPQHF
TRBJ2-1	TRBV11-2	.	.	TGTGCCAGCAGCTTAGGGGGGGGCTTCGAAAATGAGCAGTTCTTC	CASSLGGGFENEQFF
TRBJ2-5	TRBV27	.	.	TGTGCCAGCAGTTCGACCGGGACCCAGTACTTC	CASSSTGTQYF
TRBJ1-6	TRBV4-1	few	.	TGCGCCAGCAGCCAAGTCCACAGGGAAAAGGATTCACCCCTCCACTTT	CASSQVHREKDSPLHF
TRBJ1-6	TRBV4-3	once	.	TGCGCCAGCAGCCAAGATGGGGCGGGGGAGGGGTCCTATAATTCACCCCTCCACTTT	CASSQDGAGEGSYNSPLHF
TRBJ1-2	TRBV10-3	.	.	TGTGCCATCAGGACAAGCTATGGCTACACCTTC	CAIRTSYGYTF
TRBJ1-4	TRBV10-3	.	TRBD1	TGTGCCATCAGCGAGACAGGGCGTGAGGGTGAAAAACTGTTTTTT	CAISETGREGEKLFF
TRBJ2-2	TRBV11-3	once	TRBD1	TGTGCCAGCAGCGCCAACAGGGGGAAGACCGGGGAGCTGTTTTTT	CASSANRGKTGELFF
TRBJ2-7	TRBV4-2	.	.	TGTGCCAGCAGCCAAGACGAGGTACACGAGCAGTACTTC	CASSQDEVHEQYF
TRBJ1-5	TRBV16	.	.	TGTGCCAGCAGTCAATCGCCGTCGGGGGGCCAGCCCCAGCATTTT	CASSQSPSGGQPQHF
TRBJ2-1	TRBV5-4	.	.	TGTGCCAGCAGCCTCGGACTGTTACAGTTCTTC	CASSLGLLQFF
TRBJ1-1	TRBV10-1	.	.	TGCGCCAGCAGCGCGGGACCCGAAAACACTGAAGCTTTCTTT	CASSAGPENTEAFF
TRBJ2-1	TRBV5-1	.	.	TGCGCCAGCAGCCCCGGAGTTGAGCAGTTCTTC	CASSPGVEQFF
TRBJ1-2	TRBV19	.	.	TGTGCCAGTAGTCCCCCACACACCTTC	CASSPPHTF
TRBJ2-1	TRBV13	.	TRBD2	TGTGCCAGCAGCTTGGGACTAGCGGGAGGGATAAAGACCTACAATGAGCAGTTCTTC	CASSLGLAGGIKTYNEQFF
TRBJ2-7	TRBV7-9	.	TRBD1	TGTGCCAGCAGCCATCCGACAGGGACCGGCTCCTACGAGCAGTACTTC	CASSHPTGTGSYEQYF
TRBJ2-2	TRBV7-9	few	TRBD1	TGTGCCAGCAGCCCAGGGGGCACCGGGGAGCTGTTTTTT	CASSPGGTGELFF
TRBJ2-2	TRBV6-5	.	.	TGTGCCAGCAGTTACTCTCGGGGCGCCGGGGAGCTGTTTTTT	CASSYSRGAGELFF
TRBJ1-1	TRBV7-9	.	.	TGTGCCAGCAGAAAGGCGCGACAGTTGAACACTGAAGCTTTCTTT	CASRKARQLNTEAFF
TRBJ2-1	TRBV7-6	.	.	TGTGCCAGCAGCCTGTGGCGGACACCCAGGGTTGGCAATGAGCAGTTCTTC	CASSLWRTPRVGNEQFF
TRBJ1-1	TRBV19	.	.	TGTGCCAGTAGTCTCAGCGGTAACACTGAAGCTTTCTTT	CASSLSGNTEAFF
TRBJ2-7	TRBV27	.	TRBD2	TGTGCCAGCACCCCAGCGGGGGGTTCCTCGACCTACGAGCAGTACTTC	CASTPAGGSSTYEQYF
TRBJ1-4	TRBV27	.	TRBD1	TGTGCCAGCAGTTTCACAGGGGTAGTGGAAAAACTGTTTTTT	CASSFTGVVEKLFF
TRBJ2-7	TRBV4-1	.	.	TGCGCCAGCAGCCAAGTAGAACAGTCCTACGAGCAGTACTTC	CASSQVEQSYEQYF
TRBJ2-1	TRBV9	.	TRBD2	TGTGCCAGCAGCCCGGGGGGTAGCGGGAGTAATGAGCAGTTCTTC	CASSPGGSGSNEQFF
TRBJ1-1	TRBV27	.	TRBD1	TGTGCCAGCAGTTTAAATCAGGGGGCCACTGAAGCTTTCTTT	CASSLNQGATEAFF
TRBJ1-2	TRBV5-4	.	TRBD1	TGTGCCAGCAGCTTGGAGGCAGGGGGCTTGTACTATGGCTACACCTTC	CASSLEAGGLYYGYTF
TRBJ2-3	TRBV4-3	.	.	TGCGCCAGCAGTCTCGCTGTGGAAACTAGCACAGATACGCAGTATTTT	CASSLAVETSTDTQYF
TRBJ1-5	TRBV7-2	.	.	TGTGCCAGCAGCCCACACAGGACTAGCAATCAGCCCCAGCATTTT	CASSPHRTSNQPQHF
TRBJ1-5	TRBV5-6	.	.	TGTGCCAGCAGCTTGAAAACTCTTAGCAATCAGCCCCAGCATTTT	CASSLKTLSNQPQHF
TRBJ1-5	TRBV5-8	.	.	TGTGCCAGCAGCTTGGTAATATTGACAGTAAATCAGCCCCAGCATTTT	CASSLVILTVNQPQHF
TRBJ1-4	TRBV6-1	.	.	TGTGCCAGCAGTGAAGCCCCAGGAGCAACTAATGAAAAACTGTTTTTT	CASSEAPGATNEKLFF
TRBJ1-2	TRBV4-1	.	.	TGCGCCAGCAGCCAAGTCGGGGGGGGCTATGGCTACACCTTC	CASSQVGGGYGYTF
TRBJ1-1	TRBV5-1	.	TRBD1	TGCGCCAGCAGCTTGGGGACAGGGGGCAGTACTGAAGCTTTCTTT	CASSLGTGGSTEAFF
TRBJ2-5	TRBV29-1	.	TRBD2	TGCAGCGTTGTGGGGGCTAGCGGGATGGGGGAGACCCAGTACTTC	CSVVGASGMGETQYF
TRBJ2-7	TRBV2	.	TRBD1	TGTGCCAGCAGTGAATTCGTTGGACAGGTCGACTACGAGCAGTACTTC	CASSEFVGQVDYEQYF
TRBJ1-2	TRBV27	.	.	TGTGCCAGCAGACCTTCTAACTATGGCTACACCTTC	CASRPSNYGYTF
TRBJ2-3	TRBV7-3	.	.	TGTGCCAGCAGCGCCCCCGGGTCCACAGATACGCAGTATTTT	CASSAPGSTDTQYF
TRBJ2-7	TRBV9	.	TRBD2	TGTGCCAGCAGCGTAGGGGGCGGGAGCAACTCCTACGAGCAGTACTTC	CASSVGGGSNSYEQYF
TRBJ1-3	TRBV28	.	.	TGTGCCAGCAGACAGACCGGCTCTGGAAACACCATATATTTT	CASRQTGSGNTIYF
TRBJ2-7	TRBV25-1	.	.	TGTGCCAGCAGTGAGAGCAGCTACGAGCAGTACTTC	CASSESSYEQYF
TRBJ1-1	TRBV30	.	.	TGTGCCTGGAGTCTTACATCTCGGGACCTGAACACTGAAGCTTTCTTT	CAWSLTSRDLNTEAFF
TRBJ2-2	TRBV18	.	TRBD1	TGTGCCAGCTCACCACGTGACGACAGGGAATGGGCCGGGGAGCTGTTTTTT	CASSPRDDREWAGELFF
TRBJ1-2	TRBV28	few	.	TGTGCCAGCAGTATGGAAGGGAACTATGGCTACACCTTC	CASSMEGNYGYTF
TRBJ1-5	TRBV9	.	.	TGTGCCAGCAGCGTAGGGTCCGGGAATCAGCCCCAGCATTTT	CASSVGSGNQPQHF
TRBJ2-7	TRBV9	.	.	TGTGCCAGCAGCCCGCCGAGGAGCAACGAGCAGTACTTC	CASSPPRSNEQYF
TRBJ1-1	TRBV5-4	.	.	TGTGCCAGCAGCCGAGGCGGGGCTGAAGCTTTCTTT	CASSRGGAEAFF
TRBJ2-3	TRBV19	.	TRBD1	TGTGCCAGTAGTATCGCACTGGACAGGGTTTTGGCAGATACGCAGTATTTT	CASSIALDRVLADTQYF
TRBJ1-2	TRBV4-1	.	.	TGCGCCAGCAGGGGAACAGGGTCCTATGGCTACACCTTC	CASRGTGSYGYTF
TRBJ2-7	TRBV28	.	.	TGTGCCAGCAGTTCCGCTCGGGGGTACGAGCAGTACTTC	CASSSARGYEQYF
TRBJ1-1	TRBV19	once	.	TGTGCCAGTAGATTCGGGGGTTACACTGAAGCTTTCTTT	CASRFGGYTEAFF
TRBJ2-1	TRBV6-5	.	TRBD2	TGTGCCAGCAGTTACGCTCTAGCGGCCACCCCCAATGAGCAGTTCTTC	CASSYALAATPNEQFF
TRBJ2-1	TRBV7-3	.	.	TGTGCCAGCAGCTTGGGCGGGAACCCCTACAATGAGCAGTTCTTC	CASSLGGNPYNEQFF
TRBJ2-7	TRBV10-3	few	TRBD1	TGTGCCATCAGTGACAGGGGGTACTCCTACGAGCAGTACTTC	CAISDRGYSYEQYF